Included here is one TCR beta chain sequence, with context. Its antigen is as yet unknown. When sampled, the donors appeared nominally healthy, though they likely had unrecorded immune exposures. PCR primers comprised 60 Vbeta and 13 Jbeta primers. Sequencing was performed with immunoSEQ multiplex PCR; in TCRdb, only in-frame clones are kept and a portion is missing. This table holds around 200,000 clones, around 83% found once. Trimming shortened V by 6 bases and J by 2 bases, and 19 bases separated the two germline ends. Germline loops: CDR1 MNHNY, CDR2 SVGAGI (reference sequence). This CDR3 contains 16 residues. The data are from a study of cytomegalovirus exposure and HLA in healthy donors. Overall study context: The 100 million to 120 million unique TCR beta sequences, from about 190 million T cells, were found by an earlier analysis. Study results and caveats: Sequencing likely produced, as an artifact, a cluster of highly shared sequence variants. What a later analysis reportedly showed was that an Asian-associated ancestry cluster had fewer N-insertions than the approximately 700-donor mean.

V is TRBV6-6 and J is TRBJ2-5; TRBD2 might be the D (6 bases). This clonotype was obtained from a woman aged 40 to 50 in good health and CMV-seronegative. The sample comprised PBMCs. The CDR3 region has the DNA TGTGCCAGCAGACATTCATCGGGAGCGGCACAAGAGACCCAGTACTTC. Translating gives CASRHSSGAAQETQYF.